These T cell receptor beta chains were read from a single sample in a study of CD8 T cells in Susac syndrome. TCRdb redid the calling of the immunoSEQ multiplex PCR reads with MiXCR, one entry per CDR3 protein. The sample lists 100,000 or so distinct CDR3 sequences, nearly 95% occurring once. The sequencing input was CD4+ T cells from PBMCs. These receptors came from a human donor in good health. Each CDR3 is given with its conserved first and last residue.

j_gene	v_gene	CDR3aa
TRBJ2-7	TRBV7-2	CASGGRGNYEQYF
TRBJ2-5	TRBV29-1	CSVEMAGAFQETQYF
TRBJ2-1	TRBV12-3/TRBV12-4	CASSAFRTSGSSYNEQFF
TRBJ1-3	TRBV25-1	CASSDRMARGNTIYF
TRBJ1-2	TRBV7-6	CASSEGQSYGYTF
TRBJ1-1	TRBV30	CAWSRSAEAFF
TRBJ2-1	TRBV10-3	CAISYRTEIPYNEQFF
TRBJ2-4	TRBV5-1	CASTLGDAGNIQYF
TRBJ1-5	TRBV29-1	CSVAWDSNQPQHF
TRBJ2-2	TRBV20-1	CSARRTSPGELFF
TRBJ2-5	TRBV14	CASSQTSGALQETQYF
TRBJ2-5	TRBV19	CASSIVPRTETQYF
TRBJ2-7	TRBV7-8	CASERGVSYEQYF
TRBJ2-1	TRBV29-1	CSVENIEQFF
TRBJ1-6	TRBV7-9	CASSPRGSPLHF
TRBJ2-5	TRBV6-5	CASSYPDGARDRETQYF
TRBJ2-7	TRBV11-2	CASSLALEQYF
TRBJ1-1	TRBV20-1	CSAAKDRGLNTEAFF
TRBJ2-5	TRBV20-1	CSARSHGSGAETQYF
TRBJ2-2	TRBV20-1	CSARAGIYTGELFF
TRBJ2-1	TRBV20-1	CSALTLARGAYNEQFF
TRBJ2-5	TRBV7-9	CASSPGAQETQYF
TRBJ2-7	TRBV18	CASSPPNRERSEQYF
TRBJ2-7	TRBV28	CASSSTRGATLTYEQYF
TRBJ2-2	TRBV12-3/TRBV12-4	CASTSILGELFF
TRBJ2-1	TRBV6-5	CASSLTSGEYNEQFF
TRBJ2-1	TRBV29-1	CSDRTAAYNEQFF
TRBJ1-5	TRBV5-1	CASRLGTGNQPQHF
TRBJ2-1	TRBV29-1	CSVGESSYNEQFF
TRBJ1-1	TRBV7-9	CASSLEGQGTEAFF
TRBJ2-3	TRBV4-3	CASSQEGSGRLGDTQYF
TRBJ2-7	TRBV7-2	CASSLSAGSSYEQYF
TRBJ1-2	TRBV25-1	CASSEYQGRGGYTF
TRBJ2-3	TRBV19	CASSSTGPKDTQYF
TRBJ1-2	TRBV28	CASRPGGSAYGYTF
TRBJ1-1	TRBV5-4	CASGQGFTEAFF
TRBJ2-2	TRBV6-2/TRBV6-3	CASSYSSSQVYRPLRGTGELFF
TRBJ1-1	TRBV7-9	CASSLSGPNTEAFF
TRBJ2-5	TRBV19	CASSIALGETQYF
TRBJ2-2	TRBV7-3	CASSLGWGAPGELFF
TRBJ1-2	TRBV5-1	CASSLDSREGYTF
TRBJ2-7	TRBV29-1	CSVEGRTDYEQYF
TRBJ1-2	TRBV12-3/TRBV12-4	CASTLALRDGYTF
TRBJ1-2	TRBV13	CASSLSPPTASYGYTF
TRBJ2-4	TRBV21-1	CASSSGTKDIQYF
TRBJ2-3	TRBV20-1	CSVQLAGVVTQYF
TRBJ2-5	TRBV29-1	CSVAPGLQEAQYF
TRBJ2-3	TRBV6-5	CAITVVGTDTQYF
TRBJ1-1	TRBV27	CASSGGQGLRGEAFF
TRBJ2-7	TRBV2	CASHLVQSGFDEQYF
TRBJ2-1	TRBV20-1	CSPRPASGSDEQFF